Below, 4 T cell receptor beta chains from the same sample are listed, as sequenced in a study of CD8 T cells in Susac syndrome. An amount of RNA that ranged from about 0.45 to 1 ug was reverse transcribed with random hexamers. A single record per CDR3 protein comes from TCRdb applying MiXCR to the immunoSEQ multiplex PCR reads. The sample includes about 140,000 distinct CDR3 sequences, roughly 95% of them seen just once. Sequenced input: CD4+ T cells from PBMCs. These receptors all come from a human donor with multiple sclerosis.

V usage is TRBV18 and J usage is TRBJ1-6; D ambiguous. Germline-derived CDR1 and CDR2 are KGHSH and LQKENI. The V and J ends lost 2 bases and 7 bases respectively, with 9 bases between them. The CDR3 has 14 residues. CDR3 sequence reads: CASSPGAVNSPLHF. Here the CDR3 DNA reads TGTGCCAGCTCACCAGGCGCCGTCAATTCACCCCTCCACTTT.

The chain has TRBV30 and TRBJ1-1; no definite D call. Trimming took off 2 bases at V and 6 bases at J, with 7 bases between the two ends. The CDR3 covers 11 residues. CDR1 and CDR2 (germline): GTSNPN, SVGIG (reference sequence). DNA for the CDR3: TGTGCCTGGAGTCGGTCGGCTGAAGCTTTCTTT. It is translated as CAWSRSAEAFF.

The rearrangement uses TRBV27 and TRBJ2-7; D unresolved. This CDR3 contains 16 residues. The V end lost 2 bases, the J end lost 5 bases, and 19 bases lay between the germline ends. Looked up from germline, CDR1 is MNHEY and CDR2 is SMNVEV (reference sequence). Here the CDR3 reads CASSLVPGRIRHEQYF. DNA of the CDR3: TGTGCCAGCAGTTTAGTTCCAGGTAGGATCCGCCACGAGCAGTACTTC.

This clonotype has more than one count but fewer than ten. The chain employs TRBV6-1 and TRBJ1-6; D gene ambiguous. Trimming cost V 6 bases and J 10 bases, with 16 bases left between them. CDR3 size: 14 residues. Germline assignment: CDR1 MNHNS and CDR2 SASEGT. The CDR3 DNA is TGTGCCAGCAGGCCTGACGGAAGTGGGTCACCCCTCCACTTT. This gives the protein CASRPDGSGSPLHF.